The 25 T cell receptor beta chains reported below all come from one sample, sequenced in a study of T cell responses to AZD1222 COVID-19 vaccine. Some clones are missing from TCRdb's copy, which holds only in-frame ones; the method was immunoSEQ multiplex PCR. The sample comprises 130,000 to 150,000 clones, 92% of which are singletons, and around 3% rests with the top ten. This specimen consisted of peripheral blood, obtained on day 0 of AZD1222 vaccination. These TCRs come from an adult in good health.

The V gene is TRBV3-1 (or the pseudogene TRBV3-2), the J gene TRBJ2-2; D might be TRBD2 (6 bases). Germline-derived CDR1 and CDR2 are LGHDT and YNNKEL (reference sequence). Trimming stripped 4 bases from V and 4 bases from J, with 16 bases between. The CDR3 is made up of 16 amino acids. CDR3 DNA sequence: TGTGCCAGCAGCCCCCGGGCTCCGCGGGGCACCGGGGAGCTGTTTTTT. Translated, it gives CASSPRAPRGTGELFF.

The CDR3 sequence is CASSQVRRRQPQHF. The CDR3 DNA is TGCGCCAGCAGCCAAGTAAGGCGGCGACAGCCCCAGCATTTT. The genes are TRBV4-1 and TRBJ1-5, with no clear D. The CDR3 contains 14 residues. Looked up from germline, CDR1 is MGHRA and CDR2 is YSYEKL. The V and J ends lost 1 base and 7 bases respectively, with 11 bases between them.

The V and J genes are TRBV5-6 and TRBJ1-2; perhaps TRBD1 as D (5 bases). The V gene lost 4 bases and the J gene lost 3 bases, with 7 bases spanning the gap. CDR1 SGHDT and CDR2 YYEEEE come from the germline V gene. This CDR3 is built from 12 residues. CDR3 sequence reads: CASSVTDYGYTF. The CDR3 DNA reads as TGTGCCAGCAGCGTGACAGACTATGGCTACACCTTC.

The chain uses TRBV27 and TRBJ2-2; D possibly corresponds to TRBD2 (7 bases). The CDR3 spans 15 residues. V was cut by 1 base and J by 10 bases, with 16 bases left in between. The germline CDR1 and CDR2 sequences are MNHEY and SMNVEV (reference sequence). The CDR3 protein is CASSLFVRGGAELFF. The CDR3 nucleotides read TGTGCCAGCAGTTTATTCGTGAGGGGGGGGGCGGAGCTGTTTTTT.

This chain joins TRBV19 and TRBJ2-1; 7 bases match TRBD1. This CDR3 has 16 residues. The germline V gene has CDR1 LNHDA and CDR2 SQIVND (reference sequence). J lost 0 bases, V lost 7 bases, and 9 bases had no gene match. The CDR3 DNA sequence: TGTGCCAGTAACCCCGACAGGGAAAGCTCCTACAATGAGCAGTTCTTC. This sequence encodes CASNPDRESSYNEQFF.

This clone was found once. The chain couples TRBV5-1 to TRBJ2-1; D unresolved. This CDR3 is built from 16 residues. Germline assignment: CDR1 SGHRS and CDR2 YFSETQ. Trimming pared 0 bases from V and 8 bases from J, leaving 18 bases between. The CDR3 spells CASSLEPRTFLDEQFF. The CDR3 DNA sequence: TGCGCCAGCAGCTTGGAGCCAAGGACCTTCTTGGATGAGCAGTTCTTC.

This clone has more than one count but fewer than ten. This sequence joins TRBV9 and TRBJ2-1; D unclear. Trimming took off 0 bases at V and 3 bases at J, with 10 bases between the two ends. This CDR3 is built from 15 residues. Germline V gives CDR1 SGDLS, CDR2 YYNGEE. The CDR3 sequence: CASSVDGSVYNEQFF. The CDR3 DNA sequence: TGTGCCAGCAGCGTAGACGGATCAGTCTACAATGAGCAGTTCTTC.

The genes are TRBV3-1 (or the pseudogene TRBV3-2) and TRBJ2-1, with D perhaps being TRBD1 or TRBD2 (5 bases each). CDR1 is LGHDT and CDR2 is YNNKEL in the germline V gene (reference sequence). The CDR3 runs 16 residues. With 1 base removed from V and 7 bases from J, the gap between germline ends came to 17 bases. The CDR3 DNA is TGTGCCAGCAGCCAAGTCCGGGACCCCGGGTGGAATGAGCAGTTCTTC. Translating gives CASSQVRDPGWNEQFF.

V usage is TRBV9 and J usage is TRBJ2-2; D gene ambiguous. Deletions cut 4 bases from V and 5 bases from J, with 12 bases between. The CDR3 covers 14 residues. CDR1 and CDR2 from the germline V gene are SGDLS and YYNGEE. The CDR3 DNA sequence: TGTGCCAGCAGCTCACCGGTAGGGACCGGGGAGCTGTTTTTT. Its translation: CASSSPVGTGELFF.

The rearrangement uses TRBV6-5 and TRBJ1-1; 7 bases align to TRBD1. The trim removed 0 bases at V and 6 bases at J, leaving 4 bases unmatched. Germline loops: CDR1 MNHEY, CDR2 SVGAGI. The CDR3 is 14 amino acids. This CDR3 is CASSYSGQASEAFF. DNA for the CDR3: TGTGCCAGCAGTTACTCTGGACAGGCATCTGAAGCTTTCTTT.

This chain connects TRBV10-3 to TRBJ2-7, with 8 bases identical to TRBD2. The CDR3 extends over 13 amino acids. With V trimmed by 7 bases and J by 4 bases, 6 bases remained unmatched. Looked up from germline, CDR1 is ENHRY and CDR2 is SYGVKD. The CDR3 loop is CAITASGSYEQYF. CDR3 DNA sequence: TGTGCCATCACTGCGAGCGGGAGTTACGAGCAGTACTTC.

V and J are TRBV4-2 and TRBJ1-1; 7 positions match TRBD1. The CDR3 loop spans 15 amino acids. The J segment lost 6 bases and the V segment lost 6 bases, leaving 13 bases of the junction unmatched. CDR1 is LGHNA and CDR2 is YNFKEQ in the germline V gene. CDR3 in amino acids: CASRRSGRGGPEAFF. The CDR3 region has the DNA TGTGCCAGCAGGCGGTCAGGGCGAGGGGGCCCTGAAGCTTTCTTT.

CDR3 bases: TGTGCCAGTAGTCTCACCTGGGCGGGTAATTCACCCCTCCACTTT. Encoded protein: CASSLTWAGNSPLHF. The chain carries TRBV19 and TRBJ1-6; D uncertain. The CDR3 consists of 15 residues. The V gene's germline CDR1 is LNHDA and CDR2 SQIVND (reference sequence). V was shortened by 5 bases and J by 6 bases, with 14 bases between the two germline ends.

The chain carries TRBV4-1 and TRBJ2-2; D possibly uses TRBD1 or TRBD2 (5 bases each). Germline V CDR1 and CDR2: MGHRA, YSYEKL. V lost 5 bases to trimming and J lost 6 bases, with 19 bases between them. This CDR3 is 16 amino acids long. The CDR3 DNA sequence: TGCGCCAGCAGCGAGCCCGGGACCCGTAGGGCCGGGGAGCTGTTTTTT. Its translation: CASSEPGTRRAGELFF.

The rearrangement links TRBV19 to TRBJ2-7; 9 positions match TRBD2. Germline assignment: CDR1 LNHDA and CDR2 SQIVND (reference sequence). With 9 bases clipped from V and 2 bases from J, the junction kept 8 bases outside the gene matches. This CDR3 has 14 residues. CDR3 sequence: CASSRASGTYEQYF. The DNA of the CDR3 is TGTGCCAGCTCCAGGGCTAGCGGGACCTACGAGCAGTACTTC.

The chain uses TRBV18 and TRBJ2-5, with D hard to call. CDR3 length: 15 residues. The germline V gene has CDR1 KGHSH and CDR2 LQKENI. V lost 3 bases and J 0 bases, leaving 11 bases between the germline ends. Here the CDR3 reads CASSPKTVYQETQYF. DNA for the CDR3: TGTGCCAGCTCACCGAAGACTGTGTACCAAGAGACCCAGTACTTC.

The CDR3 DNA follows: TGTGCCAGCAGGGGGACAGGGGTCTCCTATAATTCACCCCTCCACTTT. Encoded protein: CASRGTGVSYNSPLHF. V gene TRBV28 combines with J gene TRBJ1-6, with 10 bases aligning to TRBD1. The CDR3 has 16 residues. Germline V gene data show CDR1 as MDHEN and CDR2 as SYDVKM. Trimming removed 6 bases from V and 0 bases from J; junction bases left unmatched: 2.

The gene calls are TRBV7-2 and TRBJ2-7, with 7 bases identical to TRBD1. The V gene's germline CDR1 is SGHTA and CDR2 FQGNSA. After removal of 5 bases from V and 3 bases from J, the junction contained 7 bases not matched to a gene. CDR3 size: 14 residues. This CDR3 is CASSARTGVYEQYF. Here the CDR3 DNA reads TGTGCCAGCAGCGCACGGACAGGAGTCTACGAGCAGTACTTC.

This chain links TRBV4-1 with TRBJ2-5; 7 nucleotides match TRBD2. CDR3 length: 16 residues. Trimming took 8 bases from V and 3 from J; bases not matched to a gene: 15. The germline V gene has CDR1 MGHRA and CDR2 YSYEKL. The CDR3 is CASCPRFSSGEETQYF. The CDR3 DNA reads as TGCGCCAGCTGCCCCCGGTTCTCTAGCGGTGAAGAGACCCAGTACTTC.

Here the CDR3 reads CASSRGTSGSRTDTQYF. The CDR3, as DNA: TGTGCCAGCAGCCGAGGGACTAGCGGTTCTCGGACAGATACGCAGTATTTT. The V gene is TRBV3-1 (or the pseudogene TRBV3-2), the J gene TRBJ2-3, with 11 bases matching TRBD2. This CDR3 spans 17 amino acids. V was clipped by 4 bases and J by 3 bases; unmatched bases: 9. Germline assignment: CDR1 LGHDT and CDR2 YNNKEL (reference sequence).

This clone showed up many times. The V and J genes are TRBV11-3 and TRBJ2-5; D is perhaps TRBD1 (6 bases). The CDR3 covers 14 residues. Trimming removed 2 bases from V and 2 bases from J, with 9 bases in between. Germline V CDR1 and CDR2: SGHNT, YENEEA. The chain's CDR3 is CASSLQGPQETQYF. For the CDR3, the DNA is TGTGCCAGCAGCTTACAGGGGCCTCAAGAGACCCAGTACTTC.

The rearrangement uses TRBV7-8 and TRBJ2-1; D gene ambiguous. Germline loops: CDR1 SGHVS, CDR2 FQNEAQ. The length of the CDR3 is 14 residues. V was pared by 1 base and J by 10 bases, with 14 bases between. This CDR3 reads CASSLGSVSREQFF. The CDR3 region has the DNA TGTGCCAGCAGCTTAGGGTCTGTATCGCGCGAGCAGTTCTTC.

The chain uses TRBV14 and TRBJ2-1; no firm D call. The CDR3 contains 13 residues. CDR1 is SGHDN and CDR2 is FVKESK in the germline V gene. V was cut by 1 base and J by 9 bases, with 10 bases left in between. The CDR3 loop reads CASSQGPRREQFF. Written as DNA, the CDR3 is TGTGCCAGCAGCCAAGGCCCCCGTCGTGAGCAGTTCTTC.

The V and J genes are TRBV19 and TRBJ1-1; D perhaps matches TRBD1 (5 bases). The germline CDR1 and CDR2 sequences are LNHDA and SQIVND (reference sequence). The CDR3 is 14 residues long. The V end was cut by 1 base, the J end by 3 bases, with 9 bases between. CDR3 nucleotides: TGTGCCAGTAGTATAGGTGTCAGGGACACTGAAGCTTTCTTT. Amino acids: CASSIGVRDTEAFF.

This clone appeared a single time. In DNA, the CDR3 is TGTGCCACCAGTGATTTATGGGGGGATACGCAGTATTTT. The encoded protein is CATSDLWGDTQYF. The chain combines TRBV24-1 with TRBJ2-3; either TRBD1 or TRBD2 may fit D (5 bases each). V dropped 1 base and J dropped 6 bases, with 7 bases sitting between them. Germline values: CDR1 KGHDR, CDR2 SFDVKD. The CDR3 totals 13 residues.